This T cell receptor beta chain emerged from a study of regulatory T cells in long-lasting Graves disease. Study-wide results and caveats: A greater number of public clonotypes (2,741) was shared by persistent patients than by new patients (roughly 880). TRBV28 was favored in persistent disease, as were TRBJ1-2 and TRBJ2-5.

The TCR beta library used iRepertoire HTBI primers with Arm-PCR amplification of CDR3. TCRdb reprocessed the multiplex PCR reads via MiXCR and lists one record per CDR3 protein. The data show hundreds of thousands of distinct CDR3 sequences, with 16% seen just once and just under 25% held by the top ten. This CDR3 is 15 amino acids long. The J segment lost 9 bases and the V segment lost 4 bases, leaving 6 bases of the junction unmatched. Germline CDR1 is LGHDT and CDR2 is YNNKEL (reference sequence). For this clonotype: Its antigen is as yet unknown. A much larger clone differs by one base, so this may be a read error.

As for time point: newly diagnosed GD, antithyroid drugs for less than 3 months. PBMC-extracted RNA yielded the TCR library. These data were likewise used in another study, on T cells in Graves' hyperthyroidism and ophthalmopathy. That source notes: Separation of ophthalmopathy from stable hyperthyroidism was achieved by a 13 V-J model.

V gene TRBV3-1 combines with J gene TRBJ2-1; 13 nucleotides line up with TRBD2. The TCR was taken from a woman aged 35 to 59 with Graves disease. The material was peripheral blood mononuclear cells (PBMCs), obtained at new diagnosis, from a patient treated with antithyroid drugs. CDR3 nucleotide sequence: TGTGCCAGCAGCCTGACTAGCGGGGGGAAGAGTGAGCAGTTCTTC. The encoded protein is CASSLTSGGKSEQFF.